This TCR beta chain was found in a study of blood T cell repertoires in COVID-19. The length of the CDR3 is 15 residues. Germline loops: CDR1 ENHRY, CDR2 SYGVKD. V lost 0 bases and J 0 bases, leaving 6 bases between the germline ends. Here immunoSEQ multiplex PCR was the method, and the copy in TCRdb shows in-frame clones only, minus some. The data hold a few hundred thousand clones, with approximately 80% observed a single time. Sequenced material: PBMCs or T cells enriched from blood (not recorded which). This rearrangement joins TRBV10-3 to TRBJ1-3; no clear D gene. This TCR was recovered from a woman aged 60 to 75 who had recovered from COVID-19. This CDR3 reads CAISESGGSGNTIYF. CDR3 coding DNA: TGTGCCATCAGTGAGTCCGGTGGCTCTGGAAACACCATATATTTT.